The clone carrying this T cell receptor beta chain came up many times. Antigen: not known. The sample belongs to a study of neurological immune-mediated disorders. Synthesis of cDNA was accomplished via 5'RACE employing 10-nucleotide random UMIs. Each CDR3 protein gets one entry after TCRdb re-called the 5' RACE reads with MiXCR. The table records tens of thousands of distinct CDR3 sequences, roughly 14% of them present only once. This CDR3 has 18 residues. From germline, CDR1 is DFQATT and CDR2 SNEGSKA (reference sequence). V gave up 5 bases and J gave up 1 base; unmatched junction bases: 14. Regarding time point: longitudinal time-point 3. Broader study findings: The highest TCR clonal expansion occurred in HTLV-1-associated myelopathy; multiple sclerosis fell below healthy controls.

Input material: PBMCs. The chain recombines TRBV20-1 with TRBJ2-4, with 10 positions matching TRBD1. This sequence originates from a man between 25 and 39 years old in good health. DNA of the CDR3: TGCAGTGCTGCCGGGACAGGGGACCCTGTTGTGGCCAAAAACATTCAGTACTTC. It yields the protein CSAAGTGDPVVAKNIQYF.